This TCR beta chain appears in the sequencing data of a study of beta chain features in type 1 diabetes. Looking at the study overall: Across the samples, over 85 million sorted cells were examined in total. Regarding the study as a whole: The naive, central memory and Treg TCRB repertoires looked more alike in patients than they did in healthy donors. Type 1 diabetes patients had TCRB CDR3s that were shorter (moderately but significantly so) in all four CD4+ subsets.

This clone was picked up a small number of times. Its target is not known. The whole isolated RNA underwent reverse transcription, so sequencing captured expressed TCRB transcripts. The average output of naive, central memory and regulatory T cell samples was about 3.3 million reads. Generated by immunoSEQ multiplex PCR, the TCRdb table keeps only in-frame clones and is missing some. The table shows just under 150,000 clones, with about 10% occurring only once. V trimming: 0 bases; J trimming: 5 bases; junction bases outside the gene matches: 9. The length of the CDR3 is 17 residues. Germline V CDR1 and CDR2: SGDLS, YYNGEE.

Material: naive CD4+ T cells from blood. The sequence derives from a man younger than 35 in good health. The chain combines TRBV9 with TRBJ2-5, with 11 bases matching TRBD2. The CDR3 protein is CASSVAPTSGVWETQYF. In DNA, the CDR3 is TGTGCCAGCAGCGTAGCGCCGACTAGCGGGGTTTGGGAGACCCAGTACTTC.